This is a list of T cell receptor beta chains from one sample in a study of blood T cell repertoires in COVID-19. Libraries were prepared by immunoSEQ multiplex PCR; TCRdb keeps only in-frame clonotypes and omits some of them. The data contain approximately 96,000 clones, over 75% of them singletons. Sequenced material: peripheral blood. These receptors were taken from a woman older than 75 with acute or convalescent COVID-19. Each CDR3 is given with its conserved first and last residue. Fields, in order: clone size, V gene, J gene, D gene, CDR3 protein, CDR3 DNA. A D gene is named only where the DNA matches it firmly. A row's size may be missing; if present it is once, few, many or a size class.

>.|TRBV29-1|TRBJ2-3|TRBD1
CSVANPQGVDTQYF
TGCAGCGTTGCGAATCCCCAGGGGGTAGATACGCAGTATTTT
>.|TRBV7-9|TRBJ1-1|.
CASSPRMGRMAFF
TGTGCCAGCAGCCCGAGGATGGGGAGAATGGCTTTCTTT
>.|TRBV28|TRBJ1-6|.
CASIPGSTYNSPLHF
TGTGCCAGCATACCAGGGTCCACCTATAATTCACCCCTCCACTTT
>.|TRBV19|TRBJ2-6|.
CASSPLGANVLTF
TGTGCCAGTAGCCCCTTGGGGGCCAACGTCCTGACTTTC
>.|TRBV5-1|TRBJ2-7|.
CASSFQVSGDEQYF
TGCGCCAGCAGCTTCCAGGTTTCAGGGGACGAGCAGTACTTC
>.|TRBV5-1|TRBJ1-4|.
CASSLNRGEKLFF
TGCGCCAGCAGCTTGAATAGGGGGGAAAAACTGTTTTTT
>.|TRBV4-3|TRBJ2-3|TRBD2
CASSHLSGGTDTQYF
TGCGCCAGCAGCCACCTTAGCGGGGGCACAGATACGCAGTATTTT
>.|TRBV27|TRBJ2-1|TRBD2
CASSLSGGAKHEQFF
TGTGCCAGCAGTTTAAGCGGGGGGGCGAAACATGAGCAGTTCTTC
>.|TRBV27|TRBJ1-4|.
CASSLFGQPNEKLFF
TGTGCCAGCAGTTTATTTGGACAACCTAATGAAAAACTGTTTTTT
>.|TRBV6-5|TRBJ2-7|TRBD2
CASKEGRGDHYEQYF
TGTGCCAGCAAGGAAGGGCGGGGGGACCACTACGAGCAGTACTTC
>.|TRBV5-1|TRBJ1-2|TRBD1
CASSFGQGADGYTF
TGCGCCAGCAGCTTCGGCCAGGGGGCAGATGGCTACACCTTC
>.|TRBV7-2|TRBJ2-3|.
CASSFRGWDTQYF
TGTGCCAGCAGCTTCCGCGGGTGGGATACGCAGTATTTT
>.|TRBV15|TRBJ2-3|TRBD2
CATRGPGKPGLAEGTQYF
TGTGCCACCAGAGGGCCGGGGAAACCGGGACTAGCGGAAGGTACGCAGTATTTT
>.|TRBV4-3|TRBJ2-3|.
CASSQEAGASTDTQYF
TGCGCCAGCAGCCAGGAAGCGGGCGCCTCCACAGATACGCAGTATTTT
>.|TRBV2|TRBJ1-2|TRBD1
CASRRGQGVPNYGYTF
TGTGCCAGCAGGAGGGGACAGGGGGTCCCCAACTATGGCTACACCTTC
>few|TRBV7-8|TRBJ1-2|.
CASSPGPGNYGYTF
TGTGCCAGCAGCCCCGGCCCGGGGAACTATGGCTACACCTTC
>.|TRBV19|TRBJ1-1|TRBD1
CASSIIGQGARTEAFF
TGTGCCAGTAGTATAATAGGACAGGGGGCAAGGACTGAAGCTTTCTTT
>.|TRBV6-6|TRBJ1-5|.
CASSYVGGNQPQHF
TGTGCCAGCAGTTACGTCGGGGGCAATCAGCCCCAGCATTTT
>few|TRBV7-4|TRBJ1-4|.
CASTKGGRAETNEKLFF
TGTGCCAGCACCAAGGGTGGGCGGGCAGAAACTAATGAAAAACTGTTTTTT
>medium-sized|TRBV20-1|TRBJ2-7|.
CSASIPQGSYEQYF
TGCAGTGCTAGTATCCCACAGGGATCCTACGAGCAGTACTTC
>.|TRBV5-4|TRBJ2-1|.
CASIYMGGNEQFF
TGTGCCAGCATCTACATGGGGGGCAATGAGCAGTTCTTC
>.|TRBV28|TRBJ2-7|TRBD1
CASSSPGQGYEQYF
TGTGCCAGCAGTTCCCCGGGACAGGGCTACGAGCAGTACTTC
>.|TRBV5-5|TRBJ1-2|TRBD1
CASSFNPGGADGYTF
TGTGCCAGCAGCTTTAACCCAGGGGGCGCGGATGGCTACACCTTC
>.|TRBV29-1|TRBJ1-1|.
CSVGAGLTAEAFF
TGCAGCGTTGGGGCAGGACTGACCGCTGAAGCTTTCTTT
>.|TRBV5-1|TRBJ1-2|.
CASSLADYGYTF
TGCGCCAGCAGCTTGGCGGACTATGGCTACACCTTC
>.|TRBV24-1|TRBJ2-7|.
CASGGPPPYEQYF
TGTGCCTCCGGAGGACCCCCGCCCTACGAGCAGTACTTC
>.|TRBV6-2/TRBV6-3|TRBJ2-5|TRBD1
CASSNVADRGQRETQYF
TGTGCCAGCAGCAATGTGGCGGACAGGGGGCAAAGGGAGACCCAGTACTTC
>few|TRBV2|TRBJ1-2|.
CASSAWAGIGYTF
TGTGCCAGCAGTGCTTGGGCAGGGATAGGCTACACCTTC
>.|TRBV7-9|TRBJ1-1|TRBD1
CASSPRQGIVEAFF
TGTGCCAGCAGCCCGCGACAGGGAATTGTAGAGGCTTTCTTT
>.|TRBV2|TRBJ1-4|.
CASRFSTTNEKLFF
TGTGCCAGCAGGTTTAGTACAACTAATGAAAAACTGTTTTTT
>.|TRBV27|TRBJ2-7|.
CASSRVPVVYYEQYF
TGTGCCAGCAGTCGAGTTCCGGTGGTATATTACGAGCAGTACTTC
>.|TRBV28|TRBJ2-7|.
CASSLFMGARSYEQYF
TGTGCCAGCAGTTTATTTATGGGGGCCCGGTCCTACGAGCAGTACTTC
>.|TRBV14|TRBJ1-1|TRBD1
CASSHLTGTGGSNTEAFF
TGTGCCAGCAGCCACCTAACCGGGACAGGGGGATCGAACACTGAAGCTTTCTTT
>.|TRBV24-1|TRBJ2-5|TRBD1
CATSDPSGQGRAETQYF
TGTGCCACCAGTGACCCCTCGGGACAGGGAAGAGCTGAGACCCAGTACTTC
>once|TRBV10-3|TRBJ2-3|.
CAISDVTDTQYF
TGTGCCATCAGTGACGTCACAGATACGCAGTATTTT
>.|TRBV18|TRBJ1-1|TRBD1
CASSGTANTEAFF
TGTGCCAGCTCCGGGACAGCGAACACTGAAGCTTTCTTT
>once|TRBV7-6|TRBJ1-3|TRBD1
CASSFRQGLSSGNTIYF
TGTGCCAGCAGCTTTCGACAGGGTCTTTCTTCTGGAAACACCATATATTTT
>.|TRBV9|TRBJ1-6|.
CASSVGHRGYNSPLHF
TGTGCCAGCAGCGTAGGACACCGGGGGTATAATTCACCCCTCCACTTT
>.|TRBV6-1|TRBJ1-5|TRBD1
CASSGQGGHGNQPQHF
TGTGCCAGCAGTGGACAGGGAGGTCATGGCAATCAGCCCCAGCATTTT
>.|TRBV2|TRBJ1-2|TRBD1
CASRPRNFNRGLHYGYTF
TGTGCCAGCAGACCGAGAAACTTCAACAGGGGGCTTCACTATGGCTACACCTTC
>.|TRBV18|TRBJ1-1|.
CASSPTQGLNTEAFF
TGTGCCAGCTCACCAACTCAGGGTTTGAACACTGAAGCTTTCTTT
>.|TRBV9|TRBJ1-3|.
CASSVGGLPKQGSNGNTIYF
TGTGCCAGCAGCGTAGGGGGTCTGCCAAAACAGGGATCGAATGGAAACACCATATATTTT
>few|TRBV18|TRBJ1-1|.
CASSAERGGVNTEAFF
TGTGCCAGCTCAGCCGAGCGGGGAGGGGTGAACACTGAAGCTTTCTTT
>.|TRBV19|TRBJ1-1|.
CASSMKPGNTEAFF
TGTGCCAGTAGTATGAAGCCGGGGAACACTGAAGCTTTCTTT
>.|TRBV5-8|TRBJ1-5|TRBD1
CASTIGQGNQPQHF
TGTGCCAGCACCATCGGACAGGGCAATCAGCCCCAGCATTTT
>.|TRBV6-2/TRBV6-3|TRBJ2-1|.
CASSYPGLNNEQFF
TGTGCCAGCAGTTATCCGGGACTGAACAATGAGCAGTTCTTC
>once|TRBV19|TRBJ2-2|.
CASSIRGWDTGELFF
TGTGCCAGTAGTATTAGGGGTTGGGACACCGGGGAGCTGTTTTTT
>once|TRBV6-5|TRBJ1-2|.
CASNSGYGYTF
TGTGCCAGCAATTCGGGCTATGGCTACACCTTC
>few|TRBV25-1|TRBJ2-1|TRBD1
CASSHRTGKYYNEQFF
TGTGCCAGCAGTCACCGGACAGGGAAGTATTACAATGAGCAGTTCTTC
>once|TRBV5-1|TRBJ2-3|.
CASSLEQGAGGTQYF
TGCGCCAGCAGCTTGGAACAGGGGGCGGGAGGTACGCAGTATTTT